This TCR beta chain came from a study of blood T cell repertoires in COVID-19. The protocol was immunoSEQ multiplex PCR, while the TCRdb copy is restricted to in-frame clones and leaves out a portion. The sample has 90,000 to 100,000 clones; less than 90% are singletons. The length of the CDR3 is 12 residues. CDR1 is MNHNY and CDR2 is SVGAGI in the germline V gene (reference sequence). V shed 11 bases, J shed 4 bases, and the junction held 6 bases outside the gene matches. The chain carries TRBV6-6 and TRBJ1-1; 8 bases map to TRBD1. Sequencing input: peripheral blood. The receptor's source is a man in his 70s with active or convalescent COVID-19. CDR3 DNA sequence: TGTGCCGTTCAGGGGGCGGTCACTGAAGCTTTCTTT. Translated, it gives CAVQGAVTEAFF.